Presented here are 18 T cell receptor beta chains from one specimen sequenced in a study of metastatic and nonmetastatic thyroid tumors. None of the patients had undergone any treatment ahead of thyroid surgery. TCRdb called clones again from the PCR reads with MiXCR. The sample holds around 20,000 clones, 21% seen once. The sample consisted of tumor tissue. These receptors originate from a female donor with papillary thyroid cancer or a benign thyroid nodule (not recorded which). Some clones in this sample may be carry-over from other donors' samples.

This clone was seen ten or more times. The rearrangement uses TRBV7-2 and TRBJ1-6; 7 bases fit TRBD1. V was pared by 5 bases and J by 8 bases, with 6 bases of the junction left unmatched. The CDR3 has 14 amino acids. The germline CDR1 and CDR2 sequences are SGHTA and FQGNSA. This CDR3 is CASSPTGCYSPLHF. DNA of the CDR3: TGTGCCAGCAGCCCGACAGGGTGTTATTCACCCCTCCACTTT.

The sample holds many counts of this clone. The CDR3 DNA reads TGCAGTGCTAGAAGGACCGTGGGTCAGCCCCAGCATTTT. This codes for CSARRTVGQPQHF. The chain joins TRBV20-1 to TRBJ1-5; D ambiguous. V lost 2 bases, J lost 6 bases, and 11 bases lay in between. The germline V gene encodes CDR1 DFQATT and CDR2 SNEGSKA (reference sequence). The CDR3 totals 13 residues.

The V call is TRBV6-2 or TRBV6-3, the J call TRBJ1-6, with a weak D call TRBD1 (5 bases). Trimming took off 5 bases at V and 8 bases at J, with 16 bases between the two ends. This CDR3 is built from 15 residues. Germline assignment: CDR1 MNHEY and CDR2 SVGEGT. CDR3 coding DNA: TGTGCCAGCAGTGCCCGCATGGGGGACTATTCACCCCTCCACTTT. Amino acid sequence: CASSARMGDYSPLHF.

The table lists this clone with many counts. At one end, the junction sequence differs from germline, possibly due to a read error. The chain carries TRBV7-8 and TRBJ2-1; TRBD1 or TRBD2 may be the D gene (5 bases each). Germline CDR1 SGHVS, CDR2 FQNEAQ. The CDR3 covers 14 residues. CDR3 DNA sequence: TGTGCCAGCAGCGCGACCGCTGGGGGAGTCCTGGCAGTCTTC. Its protein is CASSATAGGVLAVF. Using reference TRBV7-8 and TRBJ2-1 for the parts outside the CDR3, the full variable domain is GAGVSQSPRYKVAKRGQDVALRCDPISGHVSLFWYQQALGQGPEFLTYFQNEAQLDKSGLPSDRFFAERPEGSVSTLKIQRTQQEDSAVYLCASSATAGGVLAVFGPGTRLTVL.

In the case of this clone: A much bigger clone sits one base away, suggesting this may be a read error. This chain links TRBV28 with TRBJ1-2, with D possibly being TRBD1 (6 bases). The CDR3 sequence is 16 residues long. Germline V CDR1 and CDR2: MDHEN, SYDVKM. Deletions cut 6 bases from V and 9 bases from J, with 26 bases between. The CDR3 region is CASSILISRGRDSYTF. The DNA for the CDR3 is TGTGCCAGCAGCATCTTGATCTCCAGGGGTCGGGATAGCTACACCTTC.

The chain recombines TRBV11-2 with TRBJ2-5; D may be TRBD1 (6 bases). The CDR3 contains 16 residues. Per the germline V gene, CDR1 is SGHAT and CDR2 is FQNNGV. The V gene lost 5 bases and the J gene lost 4 bases, with 20 bases spanning the gap. The CDR3 protein is CASSPARIQGVETQYF. DNA of the CDR3: TGTGCCAGCAGCCCGGCCCGTATACAGGGTGTAGAGACCCAGTACTTC.

This clone came up many times. The rearrangement links TRBV4-1 to TRBJ2-5; D is perhaps TRBD1 (5 bases). V lost 1 base to trimming and J lost 5 bases, with 14 bases between them. The CDR3 has 15 residues. The germline CDR1 and CDR2 sequences are MGHRA and YSYEKL. CDR3 in DNA: TGCGCCAGCAGCCAAGGCAGGGAAGGGCGGGAGACCCAGTACTTC. Its translation: CASSQGREGRETQYF.

The genes are TRBV11-2 and TRBJ2-1, with 7 bases that match TRBD2. V was clipped by 4 bases and J by 7 bases; unmatched bases: 13. From germline, CDR1 is SGHAT and CDR2 FQNNGV. The CDR3 covers 16 residues. Here the CDR3 reads CASSSFGGRVVNEQFF. CDR3 in DNA: TGTGCCAGCAGCTCGTTCGGTGGGAGGGTGGTGAATGAGCAGTTCTTC.

The chain carries TRBV6-2 or TRBV6-3 and TRBJ1-2, with TRBD1 as a possible D gene (5 bases). This CDR3 spans 17 amino acids. V lost 0 bases, J lost 0 bases, and 14 bases lay in between. CDR1 is MNHEY, CDR2 SVGEGT, per germline. Here the CDR3 reads CASSYSKRTFANYGYTF. CDR3 DNA: TGTGCCAGCAGTTACTCCAAACGGACATTCGCTAACTATGGCTACACCTTC.

This clone was seen repeatedly, ten times or more. V and J are TRBV7-9 and TRBJ1-2; D unclear. Germline V lookup: CDR1 SEHNR, CDR2 FQNEAQ (reference sequence). The CDR3 totals 11 residues. V was cut by 3 bases and J by 3 bases, with 2 bases left in between. Here the CDR3 reads CASSLYYGYTF. The CDR3 DNA sequence: TGTGCCAGCAGCTTGTACTATGGCTACACCTTC.

This chain links TRBV20-1 with TRBJ2-5; 11 bases are a match to TRBD1. CDR1 DFQATT and CDR2 SNEGSKA come from the germline V gene (reference sequence). The CDR3 has 17 residues. The ends lost 3 bases at V and 1 base at J; junction bases unmatched: 10. The CDR3 is CSARPDRGQRLQETQYF. The CDR3 coding sequence is TGCAGTGCTAGGCCGGACAGGGGGCAACGCCTCCAAGAGACCCAGTACTTC.

This clone is medium-sized in the sample. The chain recombines TRBV27 with TRBJ2-7; D is perhaps TRBD2 (5 bases). The CDR3 extends over 15 amino acids. Germline CDR1 is MNHEY and CDR2 is SMNVEV (reference sequence). Trimming cost V 3 bases and J 0 bases, with 12 bases left between them. CDR3 in DNA: TGTGCCAGCAGTTTTATGCGGGCTAACTCCTACGAGCAGTACTTC. Its translation is CASSFMRANSYEQYF.

This clone occurred many times. The chain links TRBV3-1 to TRBJ2-2, with TRBD2 as a possible D gene (5 bases). In germline, CDR1 is LGHDT, CDR2 YNNKEL (reference sequence). The ends were cut back, 4 bases at V and 8 bases at J, with 5 bases in the middle. This CDR3 comprises 11 residues. CDR3 coding DNA: TGTGCCAGCAGCCGAGGGGGGGAGCTGTTTTTT. Its translation is CASSRGGELFF.

A remark on this clone: A much larger clone lies one base from this, so it may be a read error. Within the sample, other DNA sequences also encode this same CDR3. This chain connects TRBV7-2 to TRBJ2-3; D unresolved. This CDR3 has 13 residues. In germline, CDR1 is SGHTA, CDR2 FQGNSA. In DNA, the CDR3 is TGCGCCAGCAGCTTAACAGTGGTAGATACGCAGTATTTT. Its translation: CASSLTVVDTQYF.

Judged by abundance, this clone is medium-sized. This sequence joins TRBV30 and TRBJ1-5; 9 bases agree with TRBD1. The V gene's germline CDR1 is GTSNPN and CDR2 SVGIG (reference sequence). The CDR3 covers 14 residues. V was clipped by 3 bases and J by 12 bases; unmatched bases: 12. The CDR3 loop reads CAWSAGTGHLSQHF. The CDR3 DNA sequence: TGTGCCTGGAGCGCCGGGACAGGGCACCTGAGCCAGCATTTT.

The CDR3 coding sequence is TGTGCCAGCTCACCAATGGCGCGGGACACCGGGGAGCTGTTTTTT. Its protein is CASSPMARDTGELFF. This chain links TRBV18 with TRBJ2-2, with TRBD2 as a possible D gene (5 bases). This CDR3 comprises 15 residues. Trimming removed 2 bases at V and 3 bases at J, with 10 bases between. Germline assignment: CDR1 KGHSH and CDR2 LQKENI.

The sample holds many counts of this clone. The rearrangement uses TRBV7-2 and TRBJ1-4, with D perhaps matching TRBD1 (5 bases). Trimming left V 1 base short and J 7 bases short, with 10 bases between. The CDR3 has 14 residues. Germline CDR1 reads SGHTA; CDR2 reads FQGNSA. CDR3 sequence reads: CASSLDQGGEKLFF. The CDR3 DNA follows: TGTGCCAGCAGCTTAGACCAGGGAGGTGAAAAACTGTTTTTT.

This clone came up once. The chain links TRBV7-8 to TRBJ1-2; possibly TRBD1 for D (5 bases). Looked up from germline, CDR1 is SGHVS and CDR2 is FQNEAQ. The CDR3 extends over 14 amino acids. Trimming removed 0 bases at V and 6 bases at J, with 11 bases between. In DNA, the CDR3 is TGTGCCAGCAGCTTAGCGCTGGGGGGTCATGGCTACACCTTC. Encoded protein: CASSLALGGHGYTF.